The 5 T cell receptor beta chains reported below all come from one sample, sequenced in a study of OX40 agonist ivuxolimab in advanced cancers. TCRdb keeps only in-frame clones here, not all; method: immunoSEQ multiplex PCR. The table shows around 23,000 clones, with more than 85% occurring only once. The material was CD4+ or CD8+ T cells sorted from blood, obtained in a trial of the OX40 agonist ivuxolimab. The source is an adult with an advanced solid tumor such as melanoma, head and neck, liver or kidney cancer.

V usage is TRBV4-1 and J usage is TRBJ2-5; D remains ambiguous. Germline V gene data show CDR1 as MGHRA and CDR2 as YSYEKL. CDR3 length: 15 amino acids. V was shortened by 4 bases and J by 1 base, with 13 bases between the two germline ends. The CDR3 DNA sequence: TGCGCCAGCAGCCCGGTTGGGCAAGTCCAAGAGACCCAGTACTTC. Translation gives CASSPVGQVQETQYF.

J is TRBJ2-7 and V is TRBV7-2; 7 nucleotides match TRBD1. There are 14 residues in the CDR3. The trim removed 5 bases at V and 5 bases at J, leaving 9 bases unmatched. Germline values: CDR1 SGHTA, CDR2 FQGNSA. Written as DNA, the CDR3 is TGTGCCAGCAGCATACGACAGGGTCGAAACGAGCAGTACTTC. Protein product: CASSIRQGRNEQYF.

In its sample, this clone was seen a few times. This sequence joins TRBV28 and TRBJ1-3, with D possibly matching TRBD1 (5 bases). V was trimmed by 5 bases and J by 4 bases, leaving 27 bases between them. The CDR3 runs 19 residues. From germline, CDR1 is MDHEN and CDR2 SYDVKM. This CDR3 is CASSPPPSREQGRGNTIYF. The CDR3 DNA is TGTGCCAGCAGTCCACCCCCCAGCCGGGAGCAGGGCCGCGGAAACACCATATATTTT.

This chain joins TRBV7-3 and TRBJ2-7; D tentatively fits TRBD1 or TRBD2 (6 bases each). The CDR3 runs 14 residues. V was shortened by 5 bases and J by 4 bases, with 15 bases between the two germline ends. The V gene's germline CDR1 is SGHTA and CDR2 FQGTGA. The CDR3 sequence is CASSLGQGRYEQYF. CDR3 DNA: TGTGCCAGCAGCCTAGGGCAGGGGAGGTACGAGCAGTACTTC.

This clone was seen only once. V is TRBV6-6 and J is TRBJ2-4; D is possibly TRBD1 (7 bases). The CDR3 sequence is 15 residues long. Trimming removed 5 bases from V and 0 bases from J, with 11 bases in between. Germline CDR1 is MNHNY and CDR2 is SVGAGI (reference sequence). The CDR3 DNA reads as TGTGCCAGCAGTCCCCAGGGGGGAGCCAAAAACATTCAGTACTTC. This sequence encodes CASSPQGGAKNIQYF.